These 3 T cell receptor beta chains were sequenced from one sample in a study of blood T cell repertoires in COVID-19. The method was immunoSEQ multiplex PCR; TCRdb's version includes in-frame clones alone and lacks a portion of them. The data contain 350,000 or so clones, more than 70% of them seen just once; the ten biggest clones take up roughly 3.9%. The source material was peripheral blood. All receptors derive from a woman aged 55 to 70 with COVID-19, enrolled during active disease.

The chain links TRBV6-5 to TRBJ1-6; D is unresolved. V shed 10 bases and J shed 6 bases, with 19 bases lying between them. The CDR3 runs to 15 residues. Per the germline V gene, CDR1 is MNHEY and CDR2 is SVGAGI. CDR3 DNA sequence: TGTGCCACTACAAATGGGAGGGATGGTAATTCACCCCTCCACTTT. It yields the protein CATTNGRDGNSPLHF.

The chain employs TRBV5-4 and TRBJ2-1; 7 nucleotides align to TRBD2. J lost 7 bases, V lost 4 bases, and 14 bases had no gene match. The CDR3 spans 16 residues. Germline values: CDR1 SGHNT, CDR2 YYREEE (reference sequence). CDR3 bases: TGTGCCAGCAGCCCCTTCGGCGCGGGGGTGGCAAATGAGCAGTTCTTC. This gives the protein CASSPFGAGVANEQFF.

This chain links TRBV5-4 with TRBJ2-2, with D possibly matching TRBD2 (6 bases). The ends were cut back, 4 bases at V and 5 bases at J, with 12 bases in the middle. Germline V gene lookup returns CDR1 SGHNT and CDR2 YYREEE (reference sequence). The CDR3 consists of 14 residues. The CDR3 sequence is CASSPTRATGELFF. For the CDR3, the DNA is TGTGCCAGCAGCCCGACTAGGGCAACCGGGGAGCTGTTTTTT.